This entry features one TCR beta chain sequence. In the authors' workflow: For nucleated cells, counts were estimated from reference gene primer amplification. The method was immunoSEQ multiplex PCR; TCRdb's version includes in-frame clones alone and lacks a portion of them. V, J and clone size are taken as reported in that table, and D and trimming were inferred from the DNA itself. The sample records 170,000 or so clones, 65% to 90% being singletons. The source of the sample is a study of blood T cell repertoires in COVID-19. Overall study: Samples taken during acute and convalescent COVID-19 were collected in the United States, Italy and Spain. T cells, B-cell-depleted T cells, or PBMCs supplied cDNA or gDNA.

What was sequenced was peripheral blood. The receptor comes from a man in his fifties or sixties with active or convalescent COVID-19.

DNA of the CDR3: TGTGCCAGCAGCGTCGGACAGGGGGGCGAGCAGTACTTC. Its translation: CASSVGQGGEQYF. The chain links TRBV7-9 to TRBJ2-7, with TRBD1 identical over 10 bases. Losses at the gene ends were 5 bases for V and 6 bases for J; bases not matched to a gene: 4. In germline, CDR1 is SEHNR, CDR2 FQNEAQ (reference sequence). The length of the CDR3 is 13 residues.